The clone carrying this T cell receptor (beta chain) came up many times. Its antigen is undetermined. The source of the sample is a study of response to subunit inactivated influenza vaccine. Study-wide results and limits: It was the authors' suggestion that each seasonal influenza vaccination recruits few new T cells.

TCRdb fed the RT-PCR reads into MiXCR, producing one record per CDR3 protein. Of hundreds of thousands of distinct CDR3 sequences listed, under 9% are singletons. The germline CDR1 and CDR2 sequences are MNHEY and SMNVEV (reference sequence). The CDR3 extends over 13 amino acids. The ends were cut back, 3 bases at V and 3 bases at J, with 3 bases in the middle. Sequencing was performed on PBMCs from blood, taken roughly 24 months after vaccination. This chain connects TRBV27 to TRBJ1-6; unclear D gene. This clonotype originated in a man aged 45 to 70 who received an inactivated influenza vaccine. The CDR3 spells CASSFDYNSPLHF. In nucleotides, the CDR3 is TGTGCCAGCAGTTTTGACTATAATTCACCCCTCCACTTT.